Listed below are T cell receptor beta chains from one sample, sequenced in a study of vaccination effects on CD4 cells after COVID-19. Data came from immunoSEQ multiplex PCR; TCRdb stores just in-frame clones and leaves some out. The sample consists of about 64,000 clones, 78% of them appearing once. No cognate antigen is known for these TCRs. Sample: CD4+ T cells from PBMCs cultured with HCoV-OC43 spike peptides, taken after COVID-19 vaccination. These receptors came from a human donor who received a COVID-19 vaccine. Each CDR3 is given with its conserved first and last residue. D genes are given only for firm matches. Not all rows give a size; the values are once, few, many and, for expanded clones, a class.

>NA|TRBV5-8|TRBJ2-1|once
TGTGCCAGCAGTTTGTACCGTAATGAGCAGTTCTTC
CASSLYRNEQFF
>NA|TRBV20-1|TRBJ2-5|NA
TGCAGTGCTAGTTCAAGGGCAGGGGTGTACTTC
CSASSRAGVYF
>TRBD1|TRBV6-6|TRBJ1-2|NA
TGTGCCAGCAGTTACGGGGCAGGGGGATTGAACTATGGCTACACCTTC
CASSYGAGGLNYGYTF
>TRBD1|TRBV10-3|TRBJ1-1|few
TGTGCCATCAGTGATGGACAGGGCACCACTGAAGCTTTCTTT
CAISDGQGTTEAFF
>TRBD2|TRBV6-5|TRBJ2-1|NA
TGTGCCAGCAGGCGACTAGCGGGGGCCTACAATGAGCAGTTCTTC
CASRRLAGAYNEQFF
>TRBD1|TRBV3-1/TRBV3-2|TRBJ1-2|once
TGTGCCAGCAGCCGACAGGGCTATGGCTACACCTTC
CASSRQGYGYTF
>NA|TRBV9|TRBJ1-2|NA
TGTGCCAGCAGCTCAGCCCCGAGGGGGAACTATGGCTACACCTTC
CASSSAPRGNYGYTF
>NA|TRBV6-4|TRBJ1-1|NA
TGTGCCAGCAGTGCCGGGGCGAATAGGGGCACTGAAGCTTTCTTT
CASSAGANRGTEAFF
>NA|TRBV11-2|TRBJ2-5|NA
TGTGCCAGCAGCTTAGTAGGCACGGATCCCGGGACCCAGTACTTC
CASSLVGTDPGTQYF
>NA|TRBV24-1|TRBJ1-5|NA
TGTGCCACCAGTGAGCATGGACAGTTTAATCAGCCCCAGCATTTT
CATSEHGQFNQPQHF
>TRBD1|TRBV5-8|TRBJ1-5|NA
TGTGCCAGCAGCTTAGCTGACAGGGGGCTGGGTCAGCCCCAGCATTTT
CASSLADRGLGQPQHF
>TRBD1|TRBV5-1|TRBJ2-3|NA
TGCGCCAGCAGGAGACAGGGGAGCACAGATACGCAGTATTTT
CASRRQGSTDTQYF
>NA|TRBV19|TRBJ1-4|NA
TGTGCCAGTTTACGAAGAGGCTCTAATGAAAAACTGTTTTTT
CASLRRGSNEKLFF
>NA|TRBV6-2/TRBV6-3|TRBJ1-5|NA
TGTGCCAGCAGTAGGGGGAGCAATCAGCCCCAGCATTTT
CASSRGSNQPQHF
>NA|TRBV21-1|TRBJ1-6|NA
TGTGCCAGCAGCACGGATTCACCCCTCCACTTT
CASSTDSPLHF
>NA|TRBV7-2|TRBJ1-1|NA
TGTGCCAGCAGCTTAGTTGGTATTACTGAAGCTTTCTTT
CASSLVGITEAFF
>TRBD1|TRBV7-2|TRBJ2-4|NA
TGTGCCAGCAGCACAAGGACAGGGCTGAGGGACATTCAGTACTTC
CASSTRTGLRDIQYF
>TRBD2|TRBV3-1/TRBV3-2|TRBJ2-1|few
TGTGCCAGCAGCCCGACTAGCGGGGTATACAATGAGCAGTTCTTC
CASSPTSGVYNEQFF
>TRBD1|TRBV4-3|TRBJ2-5|few
TGCGCCAGCAGCCAAAACCCCCACAGGGGGAATATTGGGACCCAGTACTTC
CASSQNPHRGNIGTQYF
>NA|TRBV5-1|TRBJ2-3|few
TGCGCCAGCAGCTTGGCCTGGACAGGCACAGATACGCAGTATTTT
CASSLAWTGTDTQYF
>NA|TRBV7-2|TRBJ2-3|NA
TGTGCCAGCAGCTTACAGACAGATACGCAGTATTTT
CASSLQTDTQYF
>NA|TRBV29-1|TRBJ2-1|NA
TGCAGCGTTCGGTGGGGCAGCCGCAATGAGCAGTTCTTC
CSVRWGSRNEQFF
>TRBD1|TRBV7-9|TRBJ1-4|NA
TGTGCCAGCACCAAGGACAGGGGACGAGAAAAACTGTTTTTT
CASTKDRGREKLFF
>NA|TRBV7-2|TRBJ2-6|NA
TGTGCCAGCAGCCCGAAGAGAGTGGGGGTCGGCTCTGGGGCCAACGTCCTGACTTTC
CASSPKRVGVGSGANVLTF
>NA|TRBV5-1|TRBJ2-5|NA
TGCGCCAGCAGCTTGGCCGGGCAGGGGGAGACCCAGTACTTC
CASSLAGQGETQYF
>TRBD1|TRBV4-1|TRBJ1-2|NA
TGCGCCAGCAGCCAAATCCGGGACAGGGCTAACTATGGCTACACCTTC
CASSQIRDRANYGYTF
>TRBD1|TRBV5-1|TRBJ2-2|NA
TGCGCCAGCAGCTCCCTAGGATCAGGGGGAACCGGGGAGCTGTTTTTT
CASSSLGSGGTGELFF